This TCR beta chain was identified during a study of CD8 T cells in ankylosing spondylitis. Study outcomes and limitations: Made up of 7 to 9 highly homologous variants, a TCR beta motif appeared characteristic of ankylosing spondylitis blood. Some motif variants were previously reported in reactive arthritis synovial fluid and blood. As reported, disease-linked clones showed significant enrichment in matched ankylosing spondylitis synovial fluid.

The CDR3 is made up of 17 amino acids. Trimming took 3 bases from V and 3 from J; bases not matched to a gene: 9. The germline CDR1 and CDR2 sequences are WSHSY and SAAADI. As regards this clonotype: What it binds is unknown.

Quantitative 5'-RACE with molecular barcodes produced the TCR beta libraries. From the 5' RACE reads, TCRdb called clonotypes with MiXCR, one entry per CDR3 protein. The data hold a few hundred thousand distinct CDR3 sequences, with around 19% observed a single time. The source is a male donor with ankylosing spondylitis. The chain combines TRBV10-2 with TRBJ2-4; 9 nucleotides align to TRBD2. Sequencing was carried out using blood, either unsorted or a sorted T cell fraction (not recorded which). CDR3 DNA: TGCGCCAGCAGTGACCCCGTGGGACTAGCTGACAAAAACATTCAGTACTTC. This encodes CASSDPVGLADKNIQYF.